The TCR beta chain under discussion was sequenced for a study of technical replicates of blood from a few donors. Clones were sequenced by immunoSEQ multiplex PCR, and TCRdb holds only the in-frame ones, with some missing. This sample has some 68,000 clones, with over 85% found just once. Germline CDR1 SGDLS, CDR2 YYNGEE. This CDR3 is 16 amino acids long. The V segment lost 2 bases and the J segment 2 bases; nucleotides outside the gene matches: 6. Sequencing input: T cells isolated from PBMCs. The J gene is TRBJ2-3, the V gene TRBV9, with TRBD1 matching 9 bases. This TCR was recovered from a human donor in good health. The CDR3 DNA reads TGTGCCAGCAGCGTTTACGGGACAGGGAACACAGATACGCAGTATTTT. It translates to CASSVYGTGNTDTQYF.